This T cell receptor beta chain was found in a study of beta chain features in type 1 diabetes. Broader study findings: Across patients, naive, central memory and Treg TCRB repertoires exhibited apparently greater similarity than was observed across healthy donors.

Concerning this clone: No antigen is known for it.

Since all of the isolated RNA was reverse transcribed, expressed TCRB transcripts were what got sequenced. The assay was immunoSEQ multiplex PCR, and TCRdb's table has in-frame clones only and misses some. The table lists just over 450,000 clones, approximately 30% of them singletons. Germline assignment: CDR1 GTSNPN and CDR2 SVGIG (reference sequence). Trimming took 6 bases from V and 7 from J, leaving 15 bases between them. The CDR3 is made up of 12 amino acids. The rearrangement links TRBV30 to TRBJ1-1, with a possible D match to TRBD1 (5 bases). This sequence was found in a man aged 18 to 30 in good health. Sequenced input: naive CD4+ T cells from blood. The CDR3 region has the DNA TGTGCCTGCACGCAAGCGACAGTTGAAGCTTTCTTT. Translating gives CACTQATVEAFF.